The 5 T cell receptor beta chains given below trace back to one sample, sequenced in a study of blood T cells in healthy people across ages. With a J-beta primer mix and a sample-barcoded 5' primer, a second PCR ran roughly 7 to 11 cycles. TCRdb re-analysed the 5' RACE reads in MiXCR, keeping a single row per CDR3 protein. Of some 1.5 million distinct CDR3 sequences in the sample, roughly 28% were seen once. Source material: blood. These receptors were obtained from a woman aged 25 to 39 in good health.

This clonotype was detected once. A read error is likely, as this CDR3 ends without the conserved phenylalanine or tryptophan. This sequence joins TRBV11-2 and TRBJ2-1; 12 bases agree with TRBD2. This CDR3 comprises 17 residues. Germline V gene sequence: CDR1 SGHAT, CDR2 FQNNGV. V was clipped by 0 bases and J by 7 bases; unmatched bases: 7. CDR3 nucleotide sequence: TGTGCCAGCAGCTTAGATAGTGGACTAGCGGGGAAGAATGAGCAGTTCTCC. Protein sequence: CASSLDSGLAGKNEQFS.

With respect to this clonotype: The CDR3 carries no conserved terminal phenylalanine or tryptophan, so it likely arises from a read error. J is TRBJ2-1 and V is TRBV7-9, with D hard to call. CDR3 length: 11 amino acids. Germline V CDR1 and CDR2: SEHNR, FQNEAQ (reference sequence). The germline V and J ends were trimmed by 3 bases and 10 bases, with 7 bases remaining between them. The CDR3 DNA reads as TGTGCCAGCAGCTTTAACCGGGAGCAGTTCTGC. Amino acids: CASSFNREQFC.

This clonotype was counted a few times. The rearrangement joins TRBV14 to TRBJ2-1; a possible D gene is TRBD2 (6 bases). This CDR3 has 16 residues. CDR1 and CDR2 from the germline V gene are SGHDN and FVKESK. Trimming removed 0 bases at V and 6 bases at J, with 15 bases between. For the CDR3, the DNA is TGTGCCAGCAGCCAAGATCTCGGGGGAGTCGGCAATGAGCAGTTCTTC. Its translation: CASSQDLGGVGNEQFF. The whole variable domain, filled in from reference TRBV14 and TRBJ2-1, reads EAGVTQFPSHSVIEKGQTVTLRCDPISGHDNLYWYRRVMGKEIKFLLHFVKESKQDESGMPNNRFLAERTGGTYSTLKVQPAELEDSGVYFCASSQDLGGVGNEQFFGPGTRLTVL.

The chain links TRBV5-1 to TRBJ2-6; D unresolved. The CDR3 runs 15 residues. The germline CDR1 and CDR2 sequences are SGHRS and YFSETQ. Deletions cut 5 bases from V and 0 bases from J, with 9 bases between. CDR3 protein: CASRLHDSGANVLTF. CDR3 nucleotide sequence: TGCGCCAGCAGATTGCACGACTCTGGGGCCAACGTCCTGACTTTC.

The chain joins TRBV20-1 to TRBJ2-7; weak D call: TRBD2 (6 bases). CDR1 is DFQATT, CDR2 SNEGSKA, per germline (reference sequence). This CDR3 has 14 residues. The V end was cut by 5 bases, the J end by 4 bases, with 18 bases between. The CDR3 spells CSARPRGGHYEQYF. The CDR3 DNA is TGCAGTGCTCGCCCTAGAGGAGGGCATTACGAGCAGTACTTC.